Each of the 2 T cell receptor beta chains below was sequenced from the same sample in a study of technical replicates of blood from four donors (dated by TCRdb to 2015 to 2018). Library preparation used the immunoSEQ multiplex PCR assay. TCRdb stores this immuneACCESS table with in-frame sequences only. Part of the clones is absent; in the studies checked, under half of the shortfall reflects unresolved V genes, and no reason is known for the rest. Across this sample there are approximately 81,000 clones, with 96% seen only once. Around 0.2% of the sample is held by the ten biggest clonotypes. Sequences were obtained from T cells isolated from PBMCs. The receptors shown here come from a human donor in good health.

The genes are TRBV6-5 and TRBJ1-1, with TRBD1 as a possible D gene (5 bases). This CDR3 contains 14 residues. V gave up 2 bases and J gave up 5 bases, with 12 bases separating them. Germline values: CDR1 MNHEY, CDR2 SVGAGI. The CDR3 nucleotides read TGTGCCAGCAGTTACCAGCGGCGGGGGACTGAAGCTTTCTTT. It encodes CASSYQRRGTEAFF.

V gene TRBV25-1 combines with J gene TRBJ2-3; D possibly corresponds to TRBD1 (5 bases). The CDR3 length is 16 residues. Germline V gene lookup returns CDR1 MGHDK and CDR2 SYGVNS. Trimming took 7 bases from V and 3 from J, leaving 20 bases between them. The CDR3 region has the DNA TGTGCCAGCACCGCGACGGTGGGGCAAGAAACAGATACGCAGTATTTT. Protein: CASTATVGQETDTQYF.